These T cell receptor beta chains were read from a single sample in a study of response to subunit inactivated influenza vaccine. Each CDR3 protein gets one entry after TCRdb re-called the RT-PCR reads with MiXCR. The sample has about 480,000 distinct CDR3 sequences; about 25% are singletons. This specimen consisted of CD4+ T cells sorted from PBMCs, obtained roughly 5 days after vaccination. The receptors originated from a man aged 45-65 years who received an inactivated influenza vaccine. Both conserved end residues are part of each CDR3. A D gene is named only where the DNA matches it firmly. The size of a clone is reported for some rows only, either as once, few or many, or as a class for expanded clones.

.	few	TRBV10-2	TRBJ2-1	CASSVLAVHREQFF	TGCGCCAGCAGTGTTCTGGCGGTCCACCGAGAGCAGTTCTTC
.	few	TRBV19	TRBJ2-1	CASSKGTARGEQFF	TGTGCCAGTAGTAAAGGGACCGCTCGTGGTGAGCAGTTCTTC
TRBD1	.	TRBV10-3	TRBJ1-2	CAISDLQGYGYTF	TGTGCCATCAGTGATTTACAGGGGTATGGCTACACCTTC
.	.	TRBV3-1	TRBJ1-2	CASSHPDGYTF	TGTGCCAGCAGCCATCCGGATGGCTACACCTTC
TRBD1	.	TRBV5-1	TRBJ1-2	CASSFTGQGKFGYTF	TGCGCCAGCAGCTTTACGGGACAGGGGAAGTTTGGCTACACCTTC
.	.	TRBV2	TRBJ2-3	CASSVLNTDTQYF	TGTGCCAGCAGTGTACTAAACACAGATACGCAGTATTTT
.	.	TRBV11-2	TRBJ2-3	CASSSYAGGEQYF	TGTGCCAGCAGCTCCTATGCCGGTGGGGAGCAGTATTTT
.	.	TRBV12-3/TRBV12-4	TRBJ1-2	CASSPGIPQGGYTF	TGTGCCAGCAGTCCCGGGATCCCGCAGGGAGGCTACACCTTC
TRBD2	few	TRBV4-3	TRBJ2-7	CASSQELAGGVVVEQYF	TGCGCCAGCAGCCAAGAATTAGCGGGGGGTGTGGTTGTCGAGCAGTACTTC
TRBD2	.	TRBV4-1	TRBJ2-1	CASSQDASGGYNEQFF	TGCGCCAGCAGCCAAGATGCTAGCGGGGGTTACAATGAGCAGTTCTTC
.	.	TRBV11-2	TRBJ2-3	CASSLSGRGYGTQYF	TGTGCCAGCAGCTTATCCGGCCGAGGGTACGGTACGCAGTATTTT
TRBD1	many	TRBV12-3/TRBV12-4	TRBJ2-1	CASSINRGNEQFF	TGTGCCAGCAGTATAAACAGGGGGAATGAGCAGTTCTTC
.	few	TRBV5-1	TRBJ2-7	CASSRTGTELYEQYF	TGCGCCAGCAGCAGAACCGGGACGGAACTCTACGAGCAGTACTTC
.	.	TRBV30	TRBJ1-4	CAWSENSEKLFF	TGTGCCTGGAGTGAGAACTCCGAAAAACTGTTTTTT
.	few	TRBV4-2	TRBJ2-2	CASSQWAGELFF	TGTGCCAGCAGCCAATGGGCCGGGGAGCTGTTTTTT
.	.	TRBV5-5	TRBJ1-5	CASSLAGVSNQPQHF	TGTGCCAGCAGCTTGGCAGGGGTTAGCAATCAGCCCCAGCATTTT
.	few	TRBV5-1	TRBJ1-2	CASSIDRFGGYTF	TGCGCCAGCAGCATCGACAGATTTGGAGGCTACACCTTC
TRBD1	few	TRBV30	TRBJ1-6	CAWKTGTGKSPLHF	TGTGCCTGGAAGACCGGGACAGGGAAATCACCCCTCCACTTT
.	.	TRBV24-1	TRBJ2-2	CATNLQGTGELFF	TGTGCCACCAACTTACAGGGTACCGGGGAGCTGTTTTTT
.	few	TRBV6-5	TRBJ1-1	CASNYVGEAFF	TGTGCCAGCAATTACGTAGGGGAAGCTTTCTTT
.	.	TRBV28	TRBJ2-7	CASSEIRALASYEQYF	TGTGCCAGCAGTGAAATTCGCGCCTTAGCCTCCTACGAGCAGTACTTC
TRBD2	.	TRBV20-1	TRBJ2-4	CSASLSSGGKNIQYF	TGCAGTGCTAGTTTGTCCAGCGGGGGCAAAAACATTCAGTACTTC
TRBD1	few	TRBV12-3/TRBV12-4	TRBJ2-3	CASSLGTGEGDTQYF	TGTGCCAGCAGCCTAGGGACAGGGGAGGGAGATACGCAGTATTTT
.	.	TRBV7-2	TRBJ2-7	CASSLAQATSYEQYF	TGTGCCAGCAGCTTAGCCCAGGCTACCTCCTACGAGCAGTACTTC
.	.	TRBV7-2	TRBJ2-5	CASSLRRGEPQTQYF	TGTGCCAGCAGCTTACGAAGGGGGGAACCACAGACCCAGTACTTC
TRBD2	few	TRBV5-1	TRBJ2-3	CASSLDGTSSDTQYF	TGCGCCAGCAGCTTGGACGGGACTAGCTCAGATACGCAGTATTTT
.	.	TRBV7-9	TRBJ2-7	CASSLGSARVVYEQYF	TGTGCCAGCAGCTTAGGGTCAGCCCGCGTTGTCTACGAGCAGTACTTC
TRBD2	few	TRBV6-1	TRBJ2-7	CASSPPGTSGSSEQYF	TGTGCCAGCAGCCCCCCGGGGACTAGCGGGAGTTCCGAGCAGTACTTC
.	many	TRBV29-1	TRBJ2-6	CSVEGSTGSGANVLTF	TGCAGCGTTGAAGGCAGTACAGGGTCTGGGGCCAACGTCCTGACTTTC
TRBD1	.	TRBV6-2/TRBV6-3	TRBJ2-7	CASSTLGRGHFEQYF	TGTGCCAGCAGTACCCTCGGCAGGGGGCATTTCGAGCAGTACTTC
.	few	TRBV20-1	TRBJ1-5	CSAAQGPQGPQHF	TGCAGTGCCGCTCAGGGGCCCCAAGGGCCCCAGCATTTT
.	few	TRBV20-1	TRBJ1-5	CSARGQHSNQPQHF	TGCAGTGCTAGAGGGCAACATAGCAATCAGCCCCAGCATTTT
TRBD1	.	TRBV7-9	TRBJ2-7	CASSRPGTGSNEQYF	TGTGCCAGCAGCCGCCCCGGGACAGGGTCAAACGAGCAGTACTTC
.	.	TRBV10-3	TRBJ2-7	CAISAGTQTYEQYF	TGTGCCATCAGTGCCGGGACGCAGACCTACGAGCAGTACTTC
.	.	TRBV20-1	TRBJ1-2	CSARVTGDYGYTF	TGCAGTGCTAGAGTGACGGGGGACTATGGCTACACCTTC